There are a few counts of the clone carrying this T cell receptor (beta chain). The antigen is not known. This CDR3 region has 12 residues. From germline, CDR1 is SEHNR and CDR2 FQNEAQ (reference sequence). Trimming took off 10 bases at V and 14 bases at J, with 18 bases between the two ends. The sample belongs to a study of T cells after posttransplantation cyclophosphamide. Findings of the study overall: Donor-recipient repertoire similarity was low at 1-2 months, rising over year one. Blood and skin or GI T cell repertoires showed limited TRB overlap.

Method: immunoSEQ multiplex PCR; TCRdb's copy keeps in-frame clones and lacks some. The sample counts some 40,000 clones, none seen once; the ten largest own more than 2%. This receptor was taken from a middle-aged man in good health, CMV-negative, and a related stem cell transplant donor. Sequences were obtained from PBMCs. The J gene is TRBJ1-6, the V gene TRBV7-9, with a possible D match to TRBD1 (5 bases). This CDR3 is CATNGGVGALHF. The DNA of the CDR3 is TGTGCCACGAATGGAGGGGTGGGGGCCCTCCACTTT.